The 14 T cell receptor beta chains given below trace back to one sample, sequenced in a study of blood T cell repertoires in COVID-19. Measured with immunoSEQ multiplex PCR; TCRdb has only the in-frame clones, and not every one. The sample shows more than 95,000 clones, about 80% of them seen only once. The sequenced sample consisted of peripheral blood. These TCRs come from an elderly woman with active or convalescent COVID-19.

This chain links TRBV27 with TRBJ2-3, with 7 bases matching TRBD1. The CDR3 has 15 residues. Germline V gene lookup returns CDR1 MNHEY and CDR2 SMNVEV (reference sequence). Unmatched junction bases numbered 5, after V lost 2 bases and J lost 3 bases. CDR3 nucleotides: TGTGCCAGCAGTTTACGGACAGGCGTAACAGATACGCAGTATTTT. Its translation is CASSLRTGVTDTQYF.

The V call is TRBV3-1 (or the pseudogene TRBV3-2), the J call TRBJ1-3; no reliable D call. The CDR3 runs 14 residues. Trimming left V 2 bases short and J 4 bases short, with 9 bases between. CDR1 and CDR2 (germline): LGHDT, YNNKEL (reference sequence). This CDR3 is CASSQFGSGNTIYF. CDR3 bases: TGTGCCAGCAGCCAATTCGGGTCGGGAAACACCATATATTTT.

This clone was found once. The chain employs TRBV6-1 and TRBJ1-6; 9 bases fit TRBD1. This CDR3 spans 16 amino acids. The V and J ends lost 6 bases and 7 bases, in that order; junction bases with no gene match: 10. CDR1 is MNHNS, CDR2 SASEGT, per germline. Here the CDR3 DNA reads TGTGCCAGCAGCGAAACAGGGGGCCTTGGGAATTCACCCCTCCACTTT. The encoded protein is CASSETGGLGNSPLHF.

The rearrangement uses TRBV27 and TRBJ2-7; possible D gene TRBD1, 5 bases. V shed 2 bases and J shed 2 bases, with 10 bases lying between them. There are 14 residues in the CDR3. Germline V gene data show CDR1 as MNHEY and CDR2 as SMNVEV (reference sequence). The CDR3 reads CASSLQGWAYEQYF. The DNA of the CDR3 is TGTGCCAGCAGTTTACAGGGATGGGCCTACGAGCAGTACTTC.

The chain recombines TRBV5-1 with TRBJ1-1, with 9 bases aligning to TRBD1. J was trimmed by 4 bases and V by 1 base; bases with no gene match: 8. Germline values: CDR1 SGHRS, CDR2 YFSETQ. CDR3 length: 16 residues. CDR3 loop: CASSLLSGQGLTEAFF. Here the CDR3 DNA reads TGCGCCAGCAGCTTGTTATCGGGACAGGGCCTCACTGAAGCTTTCTTT.

This clone was detected only a few times. The rearrangement joins TRBV6-1 to TRBJ2-3; TRBD1 aligns across 9 bases. CDR3 length: 16 residues. Germline lookup yields CDR1 MNHNS and CDR2 SASEGT. J gave up 2 bases and V 4 bases, and 7 bases lay outside the gene matches. CDR3 nucleotides: TGTGCCAGCAGTGTAACCGGGACAGGGTACACAGATACGCAGTATTTT. Translated: CASSVTGTGYTDTQYF.

This clone was found a few times. The chain is built from TRBV24-1 and TRBJ2-5, with TRBD2 matching 12 bases. In germline, CDR1 is KGHDR, CDR2 SFDVKD. This CDR3 has 15 residues. Trimming took 4 bases from V and 5 from J; bases not matched to a gene: 4. The CDR3 reads CATSDWTSGKETQYF. The CDR3, as DNA: TGTGCCACCAGTGACTGGACTAGCGGGAAGGAGACCCAGTACTTC.

The V and J genes are TRBV11-2 and TRBJ1-3; a possible D gene is TRBD1 (6 bases). CDR1 and CDR2 (germline): SGHAT, FQNNGV. The CDR3 runs to 18 residues. The V and J ends lost 3 bases and 3 bases respectively, with 21 bases between them. In DNA form, the CDR3 reads TGTGCCAGCAGCTTGTGGACAGAGGGAGTCGGTAATGGAAACACCATATATTTT. It yields the protein CASSLWTEGVGNGNTIYF.

The table lists this clone with a count of one. The chain joins TRBV10-3 to TRBJ1-1; no reliable D call. The CDR3 consists of 13 residues. Per the germline V gene, CDR1 is ENHRY and CDR2 is SYGVKD. Trimming removed 9 bases from V and 0 bases from J, with 11 bases in between. The CDR3 loop reads CAMGEDMNTEAFF. Written as DNA, the CDR3 is TGTGCCATGGGAGAAGACATGAACACTGAAGCTTTCTTT.

This clone was recorded only once. The chain uses TRBV5-4 and TRBJ2-5, with 11 bases aligning to TRBD1. V gave up 0 bases and J gave up 4 bases; unmatched junction bases: 8. This CDR3 contains 17 residues. The germline V gene has CDR1 SGHNT and CDR2 YYREEE (reference sequence). The CDR3 sequence: CASSLGGTGGFSETQYF. The CDR3 region has the DNA TGTGCCAGCAGCTTGGGGGGGACAGGGGGATTTTCAGAGACCCAGTACTTC.

The V and J genes are TRBV5-1 and TRBJ2-7; 10 nucleotides agree with TRBD1. Germline CDR1 reads SGHRS; CDR2 reads YFSETQ. The CDR3 is made up of 14 amino acids. Unmatched junction bases numbered 5, after V lost 4 bases and J lost 4 bases. In nucleotides, the CDR3 is TGCGCCAGCAGCACAGGGGACAGGGGTTACGAGCAGTACTTC. It yields the protein CASSTGDRGYEQYF.

The chain links TRBV5-5 to TRBJ2-5; 12 nucleotides line up with TRBD2. The J segment lost 4 bases and the V segment lost 1 base, leaving 8 bases of the junction unmatched. This CDR3 region has 17 residues. CDR1 SGHKS and CDR2 YYEKEE come from the germline V gene (reference sequence). CDR3: CASSLRLAGGPGETQYF. DNA of the CDR3: TGTGCCAGCAGCTTGCGTCTAGCGGGAGGGCCAGGAGAGACCCAGTACTTC. Looking up the rest from reference TRBV5-5 and TRBJ2-5 gives the full variable domain: DAGVTQSPTHLIKTRGQQVTLRCSPISGHKSVSWYQQVLGQGPQFIFQYYEKEERGRGNFPDRFSARQFPNYSSELNVNALLLGDSALYLCASSLRLAGGPGETQYFGPGTRLLVL.

The chain has TRBV5-6 and TRBJ1-1; D remains unclear. V was trimmed by 2 bases and J by 7 bases, leaving 9 bases between them. CDR1 and CDR2 (germline): SGHDT, YYEEEE. The CDR3 sequence is 12 residues long. The CDR3 nucleotides are TGTGCCAGCAGCTTCAGCGAGGGTGAAGCTTTCTTT. It is translated as CASSFSEGEAFF.

The V gene is TRBV25-1, the J gene TRBJ1-4; TRBD1 matches at 7 bases. CDR3 size: 14 residues. The J segment lost 8 bases and the V segment lost 5 bases, leaving 8 bases of the junction unmatched. Germline CDR1 and CDR2: MGHDK and SYGVNS. CDR3 loop: CASSRGGTGEKLFF. The CDR3 DNA sequence: TGTGCCAGCAGTCGAGGGGGCACGGGGGAAAAACTGTTTTTT.